Listed below are T cell receptor beta chains from one sample, sequenced in a study of post-analysis software for immune sequencing data. Using its own MiXCR run on the PCR reads, TCRdb lists one record per CDR3 protein. The sample has under 200,000 distinct CDR3 sequences, 25% to 35% seen once. The source material was blood. The receptors come from a girl aged 2-17 years with multiple sclerosis. Both conserved end residues are part of each CDR3. Each record gives: V gene, J gene, CDR3 protein.

>TRBV7-9|TRBJ2-3
CANSLDRPSGADTQYF
>TRBV20-1|TRBJ2-1
CSPKGVSGGSYNEQFF
>TRBV10-3|TRBJ2-5
CAISDGSQETQYF
>TRBV10-3|TRBJ2-3
CATEDRTGTDTQYF
>TRBV14|TRBJ1-6
CASSHGQGKNSPLHF
>TRBV9|TRBJ2-2
CASSVAALGSPNTGELFF
>TRBV20-1|TRBJ2-7
CSATPGLAGGRSYEQYF
>TRBV5-1|TRBJ1-3
CASSRLGISGNTIYF
>TRBV21-1|TRBJ2-1
CASSKVDSGRANSSYNEQFF
>TRBV6-5|TRBJ2-2
CASQAGTGELFF
>TRBV28|TRBJ2-5
CASSFRCEQYF
>TRBV5-1|TRBJ1-6
CASSLQGTGTYNSPLHF
>TRBV6-5|TRBJ2-1
CASSYSAGERHNEQFF
>TRBV20-1|TRBJ1-1
CSARAGGTEAFF
>TRBV6-1|TRBJ1-2
CASSDQGFGYTF
>TRBV29-1|TRBJ1-2
CSAQSGQGGYGYTF
>TRBV20-1|TRBJ1-5
CSAVQRNQPQHF